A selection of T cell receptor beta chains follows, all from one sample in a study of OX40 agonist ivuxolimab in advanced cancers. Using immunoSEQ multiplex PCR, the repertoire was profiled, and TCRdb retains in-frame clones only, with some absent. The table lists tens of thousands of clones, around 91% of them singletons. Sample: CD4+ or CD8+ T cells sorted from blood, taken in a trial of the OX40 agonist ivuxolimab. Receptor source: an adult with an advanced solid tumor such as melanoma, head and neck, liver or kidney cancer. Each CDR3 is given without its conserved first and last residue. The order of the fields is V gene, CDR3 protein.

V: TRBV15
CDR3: ATSREDNEQF

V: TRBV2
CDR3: ASSVASEQF

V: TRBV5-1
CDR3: ASSLAGTSTYEQY

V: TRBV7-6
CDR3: ASSLISGGKETQY

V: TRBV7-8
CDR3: ASSFGTSGAETQY

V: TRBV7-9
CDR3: ASSSGLLNEQF

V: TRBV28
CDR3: ASSPPGLAGRETQY

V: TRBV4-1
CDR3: ASSQDPEGTYGYT

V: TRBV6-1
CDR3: ASTGAYEQY

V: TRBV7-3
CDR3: ASSPRQGLGYNEQF

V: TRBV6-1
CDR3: ASSRERHMNTEAF

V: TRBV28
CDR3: ASSLPGYGYT

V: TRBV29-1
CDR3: SVEDRVWLG

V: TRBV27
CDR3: ASSEYLGTPYEQY

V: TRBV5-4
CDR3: ASSSLLGETQY